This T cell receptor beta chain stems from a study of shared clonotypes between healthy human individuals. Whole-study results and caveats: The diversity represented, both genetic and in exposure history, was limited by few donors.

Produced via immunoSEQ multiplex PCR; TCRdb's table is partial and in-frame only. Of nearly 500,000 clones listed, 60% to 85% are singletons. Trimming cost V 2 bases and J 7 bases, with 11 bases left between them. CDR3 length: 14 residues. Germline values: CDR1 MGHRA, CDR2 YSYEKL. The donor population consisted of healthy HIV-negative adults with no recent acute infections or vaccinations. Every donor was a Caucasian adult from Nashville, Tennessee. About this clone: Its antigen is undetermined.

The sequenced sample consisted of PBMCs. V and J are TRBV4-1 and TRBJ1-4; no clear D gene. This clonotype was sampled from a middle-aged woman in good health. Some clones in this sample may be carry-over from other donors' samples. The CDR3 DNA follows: TGCGCCAGCAGCCAACCCACGAGGAGTGAAAAACTGTTTTTT. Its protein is CASSQPTRSEKLFF.